The 24 T cell receptor beta chains presented below share a single source sample, sequenced in a study of blood T cell repertoires in COVID-19. Assay: immunoSEQ multiplex PCR; the TCRdb copy retains only in-frame clones and omits some. The sample gives some 80,000 clones, more than 75% of which show up once; approximately 8.1% is in the top ten. Sequencing was performed on peripheral blood. All receptors come from a man at least 80 years old with active or convalescent COVID-19.

The count of this clone is one. This chain connects TRBV6-5 to TRBJ2-2; TRBD2 agrees at 11 bases. J lost 4 bases, V lost 6 bases, and 4 bases had no gene match. Germline values: CDR1 MNHEY, CDR2 SVGAGI. The CDR3 consists of 15 residues. CDR3: CASRATSGTTGELFF. As DNA, the CDR3 is TGTGCCAGCAGGGCGACTAGCGGGACCACCGGGGAGCTGTTTTTT.

The rearrangement links TRBV19 to TRBJ2-2; D is uncertain. Germline assignment: CDR1 LNHDA and CDR2 SQIVND (reference sequence). This CDR3 has 13 amino acids. V gave up 7 bases and J gave up 5 bases, with 11 bases separating them. CDR3 DNA sequence: TGTGCCAGTAAGAACAGCCCGACCGGGGAGCTGTTTTTT. Its protein product is CASKNSPTGELFF.

This chain joins TRBV18 and TRBJ2-1, with 13 bases that match TRBD2. With 6 bases clipped from V and 9 bases from J, the junction kept 8 bases outside the gene matches. Germline CDR1 and CDR2: KGHSH and LQKENI. The CDR3 is made up of 15 amino acids. CDR3 in DNA: TGTGCCAGCTCGGCCGGGACTAGCGGGATAAGTGAGCAGTTCTTC. Translation: CASSAGTSGISEQFF. Based on the CDR3 plus reference TRBV18 and TRBJ2-1, the full variable domain is NAGVMQNPRHLVRRRGQEARLRCSPMKGHSHVYWYRQLPEEGLKFMVYLQKENIIDESGMPKERFSAEFPKEGPSILRIQQVVRGDSAAYFCASSAGTSGISEQFFGPGTRLTVL.

The chain couples TRBV2 to TRBJ2-1; no reliable D call. Germline values: CDR1 SNHLY, CDR2 FYNNEI. The V gene lost 7 bases and the J gene lost 0 bases, with 13 bases spanning the gap. There are 15 residues in the CDR3. The CDR3 DNA reads TGTGCCAGCAATGGTAGCCCTAGCTCCTACAATGAGCAGTTCTTC. It yields the protein CASNGSPSSYNEQFF.

The rearrangement uses TRBV5-1 and TRBJ2-5; 8 bases align to TRBD1. The CDR3 covers 13 residues. Germline assignment: CDR1 SGHRS and CDR2 YFSETQ. V was clipped by 4 bases and J by 3 bases; unmatched bases: 2. The CDR3 bases are TGCGCCAGCAGCAGGACAGGGAAAGAGACCCAGTACTTC. Translating gives CASSRTGKETQYF.

This rearrangement joins TRBV6-5 to TRBJ1-1; D ambiguous. Trimming pared 6 bases from V and 4 bases from J, leaving 18 bases between. The CDR3 loop spans 15 amino acids. Germline CDR1 and CDR2: MNHEY and SVGAGI. The CDR3, as DNA: TGTGCCAGCAGCACCCCGAAGTTGAGCCGCACTGAAGCTTTCTTT. Amino acid sequence: CASSTPKLSRTEAFF.

V gene TRBV28 combines with J gene TRBJ1-2, with D possibly matching TRBD1 (5 bases). The CDR3 is 14 residues long. From germline, CDR1 is MDHEN and CDR2 SYDVKM. CDR3 loop: CALGAAAANYGYTF. The CDR3 DNA reads TGTGCTTTAGGGGCCGCCGCGGCTAACTATGGCTACACCTTC.

This clone has a handful of counts. Other DNA sequences in this specimen translate into the identical CDR3. This sequence joins TRBV19 and TRBJ1-5; perhaps TRBD1 as D (6 bases). Trimming pared 3 bases from V and 1 base from J, leaving 10 bases between. CDR1 is LNHDA and CDR2 is SQIVND in the germline V gene (reference sequence). The CDR3 spans 15 residues. CDR3 region: CASSIGGGSNQPQHF. CDR3 bases: TGTGCCAGTAGTATCGGTGGGGGCAGCAATCAGCCCCAGCATTTT.

J is TRBJ2-4 and V is TRBV2, with unresolved D. The germline V and J ends were trimmed by 2 bases and 1 base, with 9 bases remaining between them. Germline V gene data show CDR1 as SNHLY and CDR2 as FYNNEI. The CDR3 spans 15 residues. As DNA, the CDR3 is TGTGCCAGCAGTGAACAACTTTTTGCCAAAAACATTCAGTACTTC. Amino acids: CASSEQLFAKNIQYF.

This chain links TRBV19 with TRBJ2-1, with 8 bases identical to TRBD1. CDR1 LNHDA and CDR2 SQIVND come from the germline V gene (reference sequence). This CDR3 spans 13 amino acids. Trimming took 5 bases from V and 10 from J; bases not matched to a gene: 7. The CDR3 region is CASSGQGGGEQFF. The CDR3, as DNA: TGTGCCAGTAGTGGACAGGGCGGAGGGGAGCAGTTCTTC. Supplemented by reference TRBV19 and TRBJ2-1, the full variable domain reads DGGITQSPKYLFRKEGQNVTLSCEQNLNHDAMYWYRQDPGQGLRLIYYSQIVNDFQKGDIAEGYSVSREKKESFPLTVTSAQKNPTAFYLCASSGQGGGEQFFGPGTRLTVL.

The J gene is TRBJ2-2, the V gene TRBV19, with 7 bases lining up with TRBD1. The CDR3 length is 13 residues. J lost 10 bases, V lost 6 bases, and 8 bases had no gene match. Germline V CDR1 and CDR2: LNHDA, SQIVND (reference sequence). In DNA, the CDR3 is TGTGCCAGTAGGAAAAGGGGGCTGGAGGAGCTGTTTTTT. Translated: CASRKRGLEELFF. Variable domain in full (rest from reference TRBV19 and TRBJ2-2): DGGITQSPKYLFRKEGQNVTLSCEQNLNHDAMYWYRQDPGQGLRLIYYSQIVNDFQKGDIAEGYSVSREKKESFPLTVTSAQKNPTAFYLCASRKRGLEELFFGEGSRLTVL.

The chain combines TRBV6-5 with TRBJ1-1, with 10 bases aligning to TRBD1. Germline-derived CDR1 and CDR2 are MNHEY and SVGAGI. J gave up 5 bases and V 6 bases, and 6 bases lay outside the gene matches. The CDR3 is 14 residues long. The CDR3 here is CASRRQGARTEAFF. The DNA of the CDR3 is TGTGCCAGCAGGAGACAGGGGGCGAGGACTGAAGCTTTCTTT.

V and J are TRBV5-4 and TRBJ1-1; 9 nucleotides line up with TRBD1. After removal of 5 bases from V and 6 bases from J, the junction contained 8 bases not matched to a gene. The CDR3 consists of 14 residues. The germline V gene encodes CDR1 SGHNT and CDR2 YYREEE (reference sequence). The CDR3: CASRLDRGLAEAFF. CDR3 DNA sequence: TGTGCCAGCAGGCTGGACAGGGGTCTCGCTGAAGCTTTCTTT.

This chain joins TRBV7-9 and TRBJ1-1; 7 bases agree with TRBD1. The CDR3 runs to 15 residues. V lost 6 bases, J lost 2 bases, and 9 bases stayed unmatched. Germline V gives CDR1 SEHNR, CDR2 FQNEAQ (reference sequence). The CDR3 DNA reads TGTGCCAGCAGTATCGACAGGGAGCCTAACACTGAAGCTTTCTTT. Translation: CASSIDREPNTEAFF.

The rearrangement joins TRBV28 to TRBJ2-5, with a weak D call TRBD1 (6 bases). The length of the CDR3 is 15 residues. Germline assignment: CDR1 MDHEN and CDR2 SYDVKM. Deletions cut 5 bases from V and 5 bases from J, with 18 bases between. The CDR3 region has the DNA TGTGCCAGCAGTCCAAGCCAGGGGCTGAGGGAGACCCAGTACTTC. Protein sequence: CASSPSQGLRETQYF.

The chain has TRBV7-6 and TRBJ1-4; the match to TRBD1 covers 9 bases. Losses at the gene ends were 0 bases for V and 8 bases for J; bases not matched to a gene: 7. The germline gives CDR1 SGHVS, CDR2 FNYEAQ. The CDR3 runs to 16 residues. The CDR3 sequence is CASSLAFGTGSEKLFF. The CDR3 DNA reads as TGTGCCAGCAGCTTAGCGTTCGGGACAGGGAGCGAAAAACTGTTTTTT. Supplemented by reference TRBV7-6 and TRBJ1-4, the full variable domain reads GAGVSQSPRYKVTKRGQDVALRCDPISGHVSLYWYRQALGQGPEFLTYFNYEAQQDKSGLPNDRFSAERPEGSISTLTIQRTEQRDSAMYRCASSLAFGTGSEKLFFGSGTQLSVL.

CDR3 in DNA: TGTGCCAGCTCAGCGGGACTTCAAGAGACCCAGTACTTC. Translating gives CASSAGLQETQYF. This sequence joins TRBV18 and TRBJ2-5; the D gene is possibly TRBD2 (6 bases). The germline V gene has CDR1 KGHSH and CDR2 LQKENI. The CDR3 runs 13 residues. Trimming shortened V by 5 bases and J by 2 bases, and 9 bases separated the two germline ends.

The chain uses TRBV11-2 and TRBJ2-3; 8 bases are shared with TRBD1. The CDR3 extends over 15 amino acids. Per germline, CDR1 SGHAT and CDR2 FQNNGV. Trimming at V came to 2 bases and at J to 5 bases, leaving 6 bases not matched to a gene. The CDR3 is CASSLSRGQGDTQYF. Here the CDR3 DNA reads TGTGCCAGCAGCTTAAGCAGGGGGCAGGGAGATACGCAGTATTTT.

CDR3 DNA sequence: TGCGCCAGCAGCTACGGACTAGCGGGAGCCACAGATACGCAGTATTTT. It specifies CASSYGLAGATDTQYF. The chain uses TRBV5-1 and TRBJ2-3; the match to TRBD2 covers 13 bases. CDR1 and CDR2 (germline): SGHRS, YFSETQ. Unmatched junction bases numbered 3, after V lost 3 bases and J lost 2 bases. The CDR3 length is 16 residues.

This CDR3 reads CASSQGYRGSGNTIYF. DNA for the CDR3: TGCGCCAGCAGCCAAGGCTACAGGGGTTCTGGAAACACCATATATTTT. V gene TRBV4-1 combines with J gene TRBJ1-3; 7 bases are shared with TRBD1. Germline CDR1 and CDR2: MGHRA and YSYEKL. CDR3 size: 16 residues. The ends lost 1 base at V and 1 base at J; junction bases unmatched: 4.

The rearrangement uses TRBV6-5 and TRBJ2-7; tentative D call: TRBD1 (6 bases). Trimming pared 7 bases from V and 1 base from J, leaving 11 bases between. CDR1 and CDR2 (germline): MNHEY, SVGAGI. The CDR3 is made up of 13 amino acids. The DNA of the CDR3 is TGTGCCAGCACGGCCAGGGGATCCTACGAGCAGTACGTC. It encodes CASTARGSYEQYV.

The V call is TRBV15, the J call TRBJ1-1; D gene ambiguous. The germline V and J ends were trimmed by 6 bases and 0 bases, with 20 bases remaining between them. Germline V gives CDR1 LNHNV, CDR2 YYDKDF (reference sequence). CDR3 length: 17 amino acids. CDR3 residues: CATRSFGGETMNTEAFF. Written as DNA, the CDR3 is TGTGCCACCAGGAGTTTTGGCGGAGAGACCATGAACACTGAAGCTTTCTTT.

The chain joins TRBV5-4 to TRBJ1-1; 8 bases map to TRBD1. Unmatched junction bases numbered 15, after V lost 6 bases and J lost 11 bases. Germline V gene sequence: CDR1 SGHNT, CDR2 YYREEE (reference sequence). CDR3 size: 14 residues. The CDR3 DNA sequence: TGTGCCAGCAACTATGGGACAGGCCATCTTGGGGCTTTCTTT. This codes for CASNYGTGHLGAFF.

The rearrangement joins TRBV6-6 to TRBJ2-2; 9 bases fit TRBD1. Germline V gene lookup returns CDR1 MNHNY and CDR2 SVGAGI (reference sequence). The CDR3 loop spans 15 amino acids. V shed 5 bases and J 4 bases; nucleotides not matched to a gene: 5. CDR3 DNA: TGTGCCAGCAGTCCCGGGACAGGGACCACCGGGGAGCTGTTTTTT. Its translation is CASSPGTGTTGELFF.